A single sample gave rise to the 11 T cell receptor beta chains below, sequenced in a study of shared clonotypes between healthy human individuals. Produced via immunoSEQ multiplex PCR; TCRdb's table is partial and in-frame only. The table lists over 2 million clones, approximately 90% of them singletons. The specimen was naive CD4+ T cells from PBMCs. Described subset: CD45RA+ positively selected. These receptors came from a man in his late teens or twenties in good health. Some clones in this sample may be carry-over from other donors' samples.

A remark on this clone: This sample also contains other DNA sequences that code for the same CDR3. The genes are TRBV4-3 and TRBJ1-5; D not certain. Per germline, CDR1 LGHNA and CDR2 YSLEER. The CDR3 has 13 amino acids. V was pared by 1 base and J by 4 bases, with 5 bases between. Written as DNA, the CDR3 is TGCGCCAGCAGCCAAGGTTTGAATCAGCCCCAGCATTTT. It is translated as CASSQGLNQPQHF.

Here the CDR3 DNA reads TGTGCCAGCAGTTACGATACTCGGCCCGGGCTCTATGGCTACACCTTC. Residues: CASSYDTRPGLYGYTF. The chain couples TRBV6-6 to TRBJ1-2; no clear D gene. There are 16 residues in the CDR3. The germline gives CDR1 MNHNY, CDR2 SVGAGI (reference sequence). Deletions cut 2 bases from V and 4 bases from J, with 17 bases between.

This chain links TRBV5-1 with TRBJ2-5; D call uncertain. The CDR3 is 15 residues long. Trimming stripped 2 bases from V and 5 bases from J, with 16 bases between. Germline V gene sequence: CDR1 SGHRS, CDR2 YFSETQ. The CDR3 DNA sequence: TGCGCCAGCAGCTTTGAGCCCAACCCAGCGGAGACCCAGTACTTC. Encoded protein: CASSFEPNPAETQYF.

The chain is built from TRBV6-1 and TRBJ2-2; D remains unclear. This CDR3 contains 13 residues. Germline V gene lookup returns CDR1 MNHNS and CDR2 SASEGT. The V gene lost 6 bases and the J gene lost 9 bases, with 14 bases spanning the gap. CDR3 region: CASRESGRRELFF. DNA for the CDR3: TGTGCCAGCAGAGAATCCGGGCGACGGGAGCTGTTTTTT.

The chain links TRBV5-1 to TRBJ1-2, with D tentatively TRBD1 (5 bases). V dropped 0 bases and J dropped 9 bases, with 15 bases sitting between them. This CDR3 is 14 amino acids long. CDR1 and CDR2 (germline): SGHRS, YFSETQ. CDR3 in DNA: TGCGCCAGCAGCTTGGGGGGGTTGACCGACAGCTACACCTTC. Its protein product is CASSLGGLTDSYTF.

The V call is TRBV28, the J call TRBJ1-1; 8 bases fit TRBD1. The CDR3 consists of 13 residues. Germline V gives CDR1 MDHEN, CDR2 SYDVKM. Losses at the gene ends were 4 bases for V and 6 bases for J; bases not matched to a gene: 4. This chain's CDR3 is CASSSGGEAEAFF. As DNA, the CDR3 is TGTGCCAGCAGTTCAGGGGGCGAGGCTGAAGCTTTCTTT.

This chain links TRBV5-1 with TRBJ2-7; D is unresolved. Trimming pared 0 bases from V and 12 bases from J, leaving 22 bases between. This CDR3 spans 15 amino acids. In germline, CDR1 is SGHRS, CDR2 YFSETQ. CDR3 DNA sequence: TGCGCCAGCAGCTTGGAGGACCGGATATCGCCCGGAAGGTACTTC. Protein sequence: CASSLEDRISPGRYF.

V and J are TRBV7-3 and TRBJ2-3, with TRBD1 matching over 7 bases. The trim removed 5 bases at V and 4 bases at J, leaving 3 bases unmatched. CDR1 is SGHTA, CDR2 FQGTGA, per germline. This CDR3 region has 13 residues. CDR3 amino acids: CASSRTGADTQYF. CDR3 in DNA: TGTGCCAGCAGCCGCACAGGGGCAGATACGCAGTATTTT.

The chain uses TRBV29-1 and TRBJ2-7; TRBD1 agrees at 8 bases. J gave up 3 bases and V 4 bases, and 8 bases lay outside the gene matches. The length of the CDR3 is 14 residues. Per germline, CDR1 SQVTM and CDR2 ANQGSEA. The CDR3 nucleotides are TGCAGCGTTGGAGGACAGGGCTTCCGCTACGAGCAGTACTTC. It codes for CSVGGQGFRYEQYF.

Regarding this clone: Other DNA sequences in this specimen translate into the identical CDR3. The chain employs TRBV7-3 and TRBJ2-2, with D unclear. The CDR3 covers 13 residues. The germline CDR1 and CDR2 sequences are SGHTA and FQGTGA. V was clipped by 2 bases and J by 4 bases, with 5 bases between them. CDR3 coding DNA: TGTGCCAGCAGCTTAGAAGGCACCGGGGAGCTGTTTTTT. It codes for CASSLEGTGELFF.

The chain links TRBV4-3 to TRBJ1-2; D not resolved. This CDR3 has 14 residues. V gave up 0 bases and J gave up 1 base, with 6 bases separating them. The germline V gene has CDR1 LGHNA and CDR2 YSLEER. The CDR3 sequence is CASSQDSLNYGYTF. In DNA, the CDR3 is TGCGCCAGCAGCCAAGATTCCCTTAACTATGGCTACACCTTC.